Reported below is one T cell receptor (beta chain). Its antigen remains unidentified. This sample stems from a study of CD8 T cells in Susac syndrome. Study-wide results and limits: By the study's own acknowledgment, its TCR sequencing and HLA analysis included relatively few individuals.

Sequencing of TCR beta was carried out in blood CD8+ and CD4+ T cells. Stable or active relapsing-remitting multiple sclerosis, untreated and meeting revised McDonald criteria, defined the controls. After extraction with the RNeasy kit, about 0.45 to 1 ug of the RNA was reverse transcribed using random hexamers. A multiplex approach, immunoSEQ multiplex PCR, amplified TCR beta CDR3 across 54 Vbeta and 13 Jbeta. A single record per CDR3 protein comes from TCRdb applying MiXCR to the immunoSEQ multiplex PCR reads. The table shows roughly 170,000 distinct CDR3 sequences, with 90% to 95% occurring only once. V dropped 3 bases and J dropped 2; count of bases not matched to a gene: 15. Germline CDR1 is SGHRS and CDR2 is YFSETQ. CDR3 length: 18 residues.

The chain combines TRBV5-1 with TRBJ2-7, with 9 bases lining up with TRBD2. The sequence derives from a human donor with multiple sclerosis. Source material: CD4+ T cells from PBMCs. The CDR3 region has the DNA TGCGCCAGCAGCTGGCCGGGCCTCCTAGCGGGATTTACCTACGAGCAGTACTTC. Protein sequence: CASSWPGLLAGFTYEQYF.